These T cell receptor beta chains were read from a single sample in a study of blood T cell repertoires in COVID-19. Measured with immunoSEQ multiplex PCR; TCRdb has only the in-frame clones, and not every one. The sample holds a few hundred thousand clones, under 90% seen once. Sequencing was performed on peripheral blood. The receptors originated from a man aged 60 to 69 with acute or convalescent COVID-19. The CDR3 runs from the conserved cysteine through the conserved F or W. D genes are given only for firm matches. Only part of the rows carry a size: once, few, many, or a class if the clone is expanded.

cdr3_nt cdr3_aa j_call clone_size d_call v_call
TGTGCCAGCAGACAGACAGGGAGAAATCAGCCCCAGCATTTT CASRQTGRNQPQHF TRBJ1-5 . TRBD1 TRBV6-5
TGTGCCAGCAGCGTGTTATCCGGTAGCGGGAGCGAGCAGTACTTC CASSVLSGSGSEQYF TRBJ2-7 . TRBD2 TRBV9
TGTGCCAGCAGTCGGGGGCCCGCGACAGGGACCTTTCGATCACCCCTCCACTTT CASSRGPATGTFRSPLHF TRBJ1-6 once TRBD1 TRBV27
TGTGCCAGCAGCTTAACCCCAGGGAAAAACTATGGCTACACCTTC CASSLTPGKNYGYTF TRBJ1-2 . . TRBV7-2
TGTGCCAGCAGCGTAAATCAGCCCCAGCATTTT CASSVNQPQHF TRBJ1-5 . . TRBV6-5
TGTGCCAGCAGTTACGGGAGGTTGGGGGACGAGCAGTACTTC CASSYGRLGDEQYF TRBJ2-7 . . TRBV6-5
TGTGCCAGCAGCACAGGGGGGCATGAGCAGTTCTTC CASSTGGHEQFF TRBJ2-1 . TRBD1 TRBV11-2
TGTGCCAGCAGTTACGGGACAGGGTTCTATGGCTACACCTTC CASSYGTGFYGYTF TRBJ1-2 once TRBD1 TRBV6-2/TRBV6-3
TGTGCCAGCAGTTCCCAGGGAATGAACACTGAAGCTTTCTTT CASSSQGMNTEAFF TRBJ1-1 . . TRBV6-2/TRBV6-3
TGTGCCAGCAGCTTAGATACAGCGGTGGTAACCCAGTACTTC CASSLDTAVVTQYF TRBJ2-5 . . TRBV11-2
TGCGCCAGCAGCTTGGGGGGAGGATATGAGCAGTTCTTC CASSLGGGYEQFF TRBJ2-1 . . TRBV5-1
TGTGCCAGCAGCTTAGTCCAGGGGGCGCGCCAGCATTTT CASSLVQGARQHF TRBJ1-5 . TRBD1 TRBV11-2
TGTGCCAGCAGCTTAGACGGGGGTACTGGAAACACCATATATTTT CASSLDGGTGNTIYF TRBJ1-3 few . TRBV11-2
TGCGCCAGCAGTGATGGGGGGGCCCCGTATGGCTACACCTTC CASSDGGAPYGYTF TRBJ1-2 . . TRBV10-1
TGTGCCAGCAGCCAAGCCCGGGGTTCCTATGGCTACACCTTC CASSQARGSYGYTF TRBJ1-2 . . TRBV3-1/TRBV3-2
TGTGCCAGTAGCGGGACTAGCGGGAAAAGCGTCACGTACGAGCAGTACTTC CASSGTSGKSVTYEQYF TRBJ2-7 . TRBD2 TRBV19
TGCGCCAGCAGCTTGATGTCAGACACAGATACGCAGTATTTT CASSLMSDTDTQYF TRBJ2-3 . . TRBV5-1
TGCGCCAGCAGCTTGGTTGTGACACAAGAGACCCAGTACTTC CASSLVVTQETQYF TRBJ2-5 . . TRBV5-1
TGCGCCAGCAGCTTGGGACTAGCGGGGGGGCCTGCCTACAATGAGCAGTTCTTC CASSLGLAGGPAYNEQFF TRBJ2-1 . TRBD2 TRBV5-1
TGTGCCAGCAGTTCGGACAGGAGGGATGGCTACACCTTC CASSSDRRDGYTF TRBJ1-2 . TRBD1 TRBV28
TGTGCCATCAGCCTACTCGAAACCTACGAGCAGTACTTC CAISLLETYEQYF TRBJ2-7 . . TRBV10-3
TGTGCCAGCAGCCTCACGACTAGCGGGAGAAGCGGGGAGCTGTTTTTT CASSLTTSGRSGELFF TRBJ2-2 . TRBD2 TRBV7-3
TGTGCCAGCAGCTCGTCGGGGAACACCGGGGAGCTGTTTTTT CASSSSGNTGELFF TRBJ2-2 . . TRBV11-2
TGTGCCAGTAGACGGTTAGCGGCCCATGGCTACACCTTC CASRRLAAHGYTF TRBJ1-2 . . TRBV19
TGTGCCAGCAGCGTAGGAGGGAGGTCCTACAATGAGCAGTTCTTC CASSVGGRSYNEQFF TRBJ2-1 . . TRBV9